Included here is one T cell receptor beta chain sequence, with context. Its antigen has not been determined. No qualities accompany the bases; no much larger clone lies one base away. The sample belongs to a study of OX40 agonist ivuxolimab in advanced cancers. Study-wide context: Ivuxolimab was an agonistic, fully human IgG2 monoclonal antibody directed against OX40 (CD134), a costimulatory receptor. A male proportion of around 81% and a mean age of approximately 61 years, ranging from 23 to 79, were recorded for the dose-escalation cohort. Of the approximately 50 dose-escalation patients, hepatocellular carcinoma was present in some 19, melanoma in around 15, renal cell carcinoma in 9 and head and neck cancer in 9. The paper reports the monotherapy dose-escalation portion (N of about 52 patients) of the phase I ivuxolimab trial. Intravenous ivuxolimab was administered to patients every 2 weeks at six dose levels: 0.01, 0.1, 0.3, 1.5, 3 and 10 mg/kg. Peripheral TCRbeta sequencing aimed to test whether ivuxolimab altered TCR sequence diversity and caused clonal T-cell expansion. Patients were allowed to have had prior anti-PD-1, anti-PD-L1 or anti-CTLA-4 therapy, and 40% of the dose-escalation patients had previously received checkpoint inhibitors. Three dose-escalation patients achieved partial responses, one with hepatocellular carcinoma and two with cutaneous melanoma. Overall study outcomes, separate from this receptor: After ivuxolimab, more expanded clones were found on average in CD8+ T cells than in CD4+ T cells. Low levels of normalized T-cell clonal expansion were also seen in some patients who did not respond. In partial responders in the 0.1-3.0 mg/kg groups, normalized peripheral clonal expansion was found to be among the lowest, especially among CD8+ T cells. The antigen specificity of the clonally expanded peripheral T cells was not determined. Clonal expansion of both CD4+ and CD8+ blood T cells was observed from baseline to week 6 at doses 0.1 to 3.0 mg/kg.

Reading from cysteine to phenylalanine, the CDR3 counts 13 amino acids. The read is trimmed to its CDR3 DNA, 39 bases read in frame from base 1. Reading the germline V gene (reference sequence) gives CDR1 LNHDA and CDR2 SQIVND. Here V drops 1 base and J drops 8 bases, and the junction holds 4 bases not matched to any gene. To sequence the TCRbeta CDR3 region, genomic DNA was isolated from the sorted cells. TCRbeta CDR3 regions were sequenced using the immunoSEQ Assay. Held by TCRdb, this immuneACCESS table contains in-frame sequences only and omits some clones. Under half of the omission traces to an unresolved V gene where checked; the cause of the rest is unknown. The sample table lists 60,000 to 65,000 clones, around 87% of them with a count of one. The ten largest clones add up to about a tenth of the sample. Patients with a history of autoimmune disease or receiving systemic immunosuppression were excluded from the trial. Peripheral blood for TCR sequencing was drawn from every dose cohort at baseline, at cycle 4 day 1 and at cycle 7 day 1. The samples were taken from a phase I, first-in-human, multicenter, open-label dose-escalation trial of ivuxolimab. Adults with locally advanced or metastatic melanoma, renal cell carcinoma, hepatocellular carcinoma or head and neck squamous cell carcinoma were enrolled in the trial. CD4+ and CD8+ T cells were sorted separately from peripheral blood before TCR sequencing.

The chain is made from TRBV19 and TRBJ1-2, and 7 junctional nucleotides match TRBD1. The source material was CD4+ or CD8+ T cells sorted from blood, sampled in a trial of the OX40 agonist ivuxolimab. The clonotype originates from an adult with an advanced solid tumor such as melanoma, head and neck, liver or kidney cancer. The sequenced DNA is TGTGCCAGTAGTATAGGAGGGGGCAACGGCTACACCTTC. This translates into CASSIGGGNGYTF.